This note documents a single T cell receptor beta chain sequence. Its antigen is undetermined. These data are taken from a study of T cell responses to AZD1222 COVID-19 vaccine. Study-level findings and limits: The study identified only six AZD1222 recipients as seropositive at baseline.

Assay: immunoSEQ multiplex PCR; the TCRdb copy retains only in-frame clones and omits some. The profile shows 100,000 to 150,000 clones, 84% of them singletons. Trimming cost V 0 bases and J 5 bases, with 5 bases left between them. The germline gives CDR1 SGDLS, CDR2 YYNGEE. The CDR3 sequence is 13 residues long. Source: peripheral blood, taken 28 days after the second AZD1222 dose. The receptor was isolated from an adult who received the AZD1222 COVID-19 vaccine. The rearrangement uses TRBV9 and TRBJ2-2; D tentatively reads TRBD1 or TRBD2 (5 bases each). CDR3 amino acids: CASSVGGTGELFF. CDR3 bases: TGTGCCAGCAGCGTAGGGGGGACCGGGGAGCTGTTTTTT.